These T cell receptor beta chains were read from a single sample in a study of human thymus T cells. TCRdb keeps only in-frame clones here, not all; method: immunoSEQ multiplex PCR. The sample has around 120,000 clones, around 94% seen once. Sequencing used thymus tissue. Receptors originate from a boy younger than two with a congenital heart defect but otherwise immunologically healthy. The CDR3 runs from the conserved cysteine through the conserved F or W. D genes are given only for firm matches. Some rows mark clone size as missing; the rest say once, few, many or name a class of expanded clone.

J: TRBJ1-4
D: NA
size: NA
V: TRBV15
DNA: TGTGCCACCACCTTGGCGGGCCAGAATGAAAAACTGTTTTTT
CDR3: CATTLAGQNEKLFF

J: TRBJ1-2
D: NA
size: NA
V: TRBV13
DNA: TGTGCCAGCAGTCGTGGCAGGGATGTTAAAGGCTACACCTTC
CDR3: CASSRGRDVKGYTF

J: TRBJ1-1
D: TRBD1
size: NA
V: TRBV10-2
DNA: TGCGCCAGTAGGGACAGGGGTTGGGCCACTGAAGCTTTCTTT
CDR3: CASRDRGWATEAFF

J: TRBJ2-2
D: TRBD1
size: NA
V: TRBV5-4
DNA: TGTGCCAGCACACAGGGGATCGCGAACACCGGGGAGCTGTTTTTT
CDR3: CASTQGIANTGELFF

J: TRBJ2-1
D: NA
size: NA
V: TRBV28
DNA: TGTGCCAGCAGTCGGACGGGGGCCCCCTACAATGAGCAGTTCTTC
CDR3: CASSRTGAPYNEQFF

J: TRBJ2-7
D: NA
size: NA
V: TRBV2
DNA: TGTGCCAGCAGTGTGGGTAGGGGGGGCCTCGAGCAGTACTTC
CDR3: CASSVGRGGLEQYF

J: TRBJ1-6
D: TRBD1
size: NA
V: TRBV9
DNA: TGTGCCAGCAGCCTGCGGACAGGGCATAATTCACCCCTCCACTTT
CDR3: CASSLRTGHNSPLHF

J: TRBJ2-3
D: NA
size: NA
V: TRBV5-6
DNA: TGTGCCAGCAGCTTGACGAGCGGCACTAGCACAGATACGCAGTATTTT
CDR3: CASSLTSGTSTDTQYF

J: TRBJ2-7
D: TRBD2
size: NA
V: TRBV9
DNA: TGTGCCAGCAGCGTAGGGGCGGCGGGGGTTCCCTCCTACGAGCAGTACTTC
CDR3: CASSVGAAGVPSYEQYF

J: TRBJ1-6
D: NA
size: NA
V: TRBV11-2
DNA: TGTGCCAGCAGCCCCTCGAGTACCAATTCACCCCTCCACTTT
CDR3: CASSPSSTNSPLHF

J: TRBJ1-2
D: NA
size: NA
V: TRBV23-1
DNA: TGCGCCAGCAGTCACCGGGACCAGAGAGATGGCTACACCTTC
CDR3: CASSHRDQRDGYTF

J: TRBJ2-1
D: TRBD2
size: NA
V: TRBV7-3
DNA: TGTGCCAGCAGCTCCCAAGCGGGGGCCTACTACAATGAGCAGTTCTTC
CDR3: CASSSQAGAYYNEQFF

J: TRBJ1-2
D: NA
size: NA
V: TRBV28
DNA: TGTGCCAGCACCCCTCGTGACAAGAAAGGCGGCTACACCTTC
CDR3: CASTPRDKKGGYTF

J: TRBJ2-3
D: NA
size: NA
V: TRBV7-2
DNA: TGTGCCAGCAGCTTAATGGGTCCAGATACGCAGTATTTT
CDR3: CASSLMGPDTQYF

J: TRBJ2-3
D: NA
size: once
V: TRBV21-1
DNA: TGTGCCAGCAGCAGATACCACAGGGGAGATACGCAGTATTTT
CDR3: CASSRYHRGDTQYF

J: TRBJ2-1
D: TRBD2
size: NA
V: TRBV7-3
DNA: TGTGCCAGCAGCTTAGCCCCGGGTAGCGGGGTGTACAATGAGCAGTTCTTC
CDR3: CASSLAPGSGVYNEQFF

J: TRBJ2-3
D: NA
size: NA
V: TRBV2
DNA: TGTGCCAGCAGTGAAGCCCTTTTCGGATTAACAGATACGCAGTATTTT
CDR3: CASSEALFGLTDTQYF

J: TRBJ1-1
D: TRBD1
size: NA
V: TRBV27
DNA: TGTGCCAGCAGTCCTAGATCCGGGACAGGGGGGACGAACACTGAAGCTTTCTTT
CDR3: CASSPRSGTGGTNTEAFF

J: TRBJ2-2
D: NA
size: NA
V: TRBV5-6
DNA: TGTGCCAGCAGCAATGTAGCGCCCTCGAACACCGGGGAGCTGTTTTTT
CDR3: CASSNVAPSNTGELFF

J: TRBJ1-2
D: TRBD1
size: NA
V: TRBV28
DNA: TGTGCCAGCAGACCGAAATCCAGGGGGCATGGCTACACCTTC
CDR3: CASRPKSRGHGYTF

J: TRBJ2-7
D: TRBD2
size: NA
V: TRBV7-2
DNA: TGTGCCAGCAGCCGCAGCGGGGCCCTGGGCGAGCAGTACTTC
CDR3: CASSRSGALGEQYF

J: TRBJ2-5
D: NA
size: NA
V: TRBV6-5
DNA: TGTGCCAGCAGTTACTCGGCCGGGGAAGAGACCCAGTACTTC
CDR3: CASSYSAGEETQYF

J: TRBJ1-3
D: TRBD1
size: once
V: TRBV30
DNA: TGTGCCTGGAGTGTATTCCGGACAGGGGGAAACACCATATATTTT
CDR3: CAWSVFRTGGNTIYF

J: TRBJ1-1
D: NA
size: NA
V: TRBV7-9
DNA: TGTGCCAGCAACCTAGGGACGCTTCTTAACACTGAAGCTTTCTTT
CDR3: CASNLGTLLNTEAFF

J: TRBJ1-2
D: TRBD1
size: NA
V: TRBV5-8
DNA: TGTGCCAGCAGCTTGAGGGTGGACAGGGCACCGTATGGTTACACCTTC
CDR3: CASSLRVDRAPYGYTF

J: TRBJ2-3
D: NA
size: NA
V: TRBV28
DNA: TGTGCCGGGGCTACCGCAGGCGATACGCAGTATTTT
CDR3: CAGATAGDTQYF

J: TRBJ2-3
D: NA
size: NA
V: TRBV7-2
DNA: TGTGCCAGCAGCCGAACCGGGGGGCACGCGCAGTATTTT
CDR3: CASSRTGGHAQYF

J: TRBJ2-3
D: NA
size: once
V: TRBV6-5
DNA: TGTGCCAGCAGTTACTCGGGGATCGCGGGATCAGATACGCAGTATTTT
CDR3: CASSYSGIAGSDTQYF

J: TRBJ2-5
D: NA
size: NA
V: TRBV4-1
DNA: TGCGCCAGCAGCCAAGCAGGGGGGGCGCTAGCAACCCAGTACTTC
CDR3: CASSQAGGALATQYF

J: TRBJ2-5
D: NA
size: once
V: TRBV29-1
DNA: TGCAGCGTTGAGAGGGATCCGAAGACCCAGTACTTC
CDR3: CSVERDPKTQYF

J: TRBJ1-2
D: TRBD1
size: NA
V: TRBV4-3
DNA: TGCGCCAGCAGCCAAGATTACCAGGGGGCCTATGGCTACACCTTC
CDR3: CASSQDYQGAYGYTF

J: TRBJ1-5
D: NA
size: NA
V: TRBV27
DNA: TGTGCCAGCGGGGCGAGGGGGTGGGATCAGCCCCAGCATTTT
CDR3: CASGARGWDQPQHF

J: TRBJ2-1
D: TRBD2
size: NA
V: TRBV11-2
DNA: TGTGCCAGCAGCGTCCCTAGCGGGGGGGCACACGGCAATGAGCAGTTCTTC
CDR3: CASSVPSGGAHGNEQFF

J: TRBJ2-3
D: TRBD1
size: NA
V: TRBV28
DNA: TGTGCCAGCAGTTTAGTGGCAGGGGGTTTATTTAGCACAGATACGCAGTATTTT
CDR3: CASSLVAGGLFSTDTQYF

J: TRBJ2-7
D: NA
size: NA
V: TRBV7-8
DNA: TGTGCCAGCAGCTTAGAGAGCACCTACGAGCAGTACTTC
CDR3: CASSLESTYEQYF

J: TRBJ2-3
D: NA
size: NA
V: TRBV5-5
DNA: TGTGCCAGCAGCTTGGAGAACCCAGATACGCAGTATTTT
CDR3: CASSLENPDTQYF

J: TRBJ1-5
D: NA
size: NA
V: TRBV28
DNA: TGTGCCAGCAGTGAGCTGGGTCGACGTAGCAATCAGCCCCAGCATTTT
CDR3: CASSELGRRSNQPQHF

J: TRBJ2-6
D: NA
size: NA
V: TRBV28
DNA: TGTGCCAGCAGTTTGCGACACCCCTCTGGGGCCAACGTCCTGACTTTC
CDR3: CASSLRHPSGANVLTF

J: TRBJ1-5
D: NA
size: NA
V: TRBV2
DNA: TGTGCCAGCACTGAGGACAACAATCAGCCCCAGCATTTT
CDR3: CASTEDNNQPQHF

J: TRBJ1-2
D: TRBD1
size: NA
V: TRBV19
DNA: TGTGCCAGTAGTGTCGTGGGACAGGGGTTGGATGGCTACACCTTC
CDR3: CASSVVGQGLDGYTF

J: TRBJ1-2
D: NA
size: NA
V: TRBV6-1
DNA: TGTGCCAGCACCGAACGGGACCGCAACTATGGCTACACCTTC
CDR3: CASTERDRNYGYTF

J: TRBJ2-3
D: NA
size: once
V: TRBV5-1
DNA: TGCGCCAGCAGCTTGAAAAGCCCCTTGAACACAGATACGCAGTATTTT
CDR3: CASSLKSPLNTDTQYF

J: TRBJ2-1
D: NA
size: NA
V: TRBV30
DNA: TGTGCCTGGAGTGTACCGGGGATTGTCGATGAGCAGTTCTTC
CDR3: CAWSVPGIVDEQFF

J: TRBJ2-1
D: TRBD1
size: NA
V: TRBV15
DNA: TGTGCCACCAGCAGGGACAGGGGTCTGTACAATGAGCAGTTCTTC
CDR3: CATSRDRGLYNEQFF

J: TRBJ1-2
D: NA
size: NA
V: TRBV27
DNA: TGTGCCAGCAGTCACTCAGGGGCCCCCAACTATGGCTACACCTTC
CDR3: CASSHSGAPNYGYTF

J: TRBJ2-4
D: NA
size: once
V: TRBV7-2
DNA: TGTGCCAGCAGCCGCCTGGGGACGGATAAAAACATTCAGTACTTC
CDR3: CASSRLGTDKNIQYF

J: TRBJ1-1
D: NA
size: once
V: TRBV28
DNA: TGTGCCAGCAGAAAACACTTGAACACTGAAGCTTTCTTT
CDR3: CASRKHLNTEAFF

J: TRBJ2-7
D: NA
size: NA
V: TRBV7-2
DNA: TGTGCCAGCAGCTTAGGGCTAGATTGTTACGAGCAGTACTTC
CDR3: CASSLGLDCYEQYF

J: TRBJ2-2
D: NA
size: NA
V: TRBV6-1
DNA: TGTGCCAGCAGTGAGGCACAGGGATCGAACACCGGGGAGCTGTTTTTT
CDR3: CASSEAQGSNTGELFF

J: TRBJ2-7
D: NA
size: NA
V: TRBV2
DNA: TGTGCCAGCAGCCAAAGGGGGGACGGCCTCTACGAGCAGTACTTC
CDR3: CASSQRGDGLYEQYF

J: TRBJ1-1
D: NA
size: NA
V: TRBV7-2
DNA: TGTGCCAGCAGCTCCGAGTCTCGAGGAGTTTACACTGAAGCTTTCTTT
CDR3: CASSSESRGVYTEAFF

J: TRBJ2-1
D: TRBD2
size: NA
V: TRBV14
DNA: TGTGCCAGCAGCCTCGGGACTAGCGGGGGGCCGGGCGACAATGAGCAGTTCTTC
CDR3: CASSLGTSGGPGDNEQFF

J: TRBJ2-3
D: TRBD2
size: NA
V: TRBV6-5
DNA: TGTGCCAGCAGTTACGGTACTAGCGGGGGTGCAGATACGCAGTATTTT
CDR3: CASSYGTSGGADTQYF